The 4 T cell receptor beta chains in this list originate from one sample, sequenced in a study of cytomegalovirus exposure and HLA in healthy donors. The protocol was immunoSEQ multiplex PCR, while the TCRdb copy is restricted to in-frame clones and leaves out a portion. The table records around 150,000 clones, approximately 88% of them present only once. Sequenced material: PBMCs. The origin of the receptors is a young woman in good health and CMV-seropositive.

This sequence joins TRBV6-1 and TRBJ1-2; 7 bases match TRBD1. The CDR3 length is 15 residues. The germline gives CDR1 MNHNS, CDR2 SASEGT. V trimming: 0 bases; J trimming: 6 bases; junction bases outside the gene matches: 7. For the CDR3, the DNA is TGTGCCAGCAGTGAAGCTTGGAGGCAGGGGGATGGCTACACCTTC. Its protein product is CASSEAWRQGDGYTF.

This clone was detected once. This chain links TRBV7-6 with TRBJ2-1; 7 bases agree with TRBD1. CDR1 SGHVS and CDR2 FNYEAQ come from the germline V gene. CDR3 length: 12 residues. With 6 bases clipped from V and 12 bases from J, the junction kept 8 bases outside the gene matches. This CDR3 reads CASSRQGSRQFF. The DNA for the CDR3 is TGTGCCAGCAGTCGACAGGGCTCGAGGCAGTTCTTC.

The rearrangement uses TRBV12-5 and TRBJ2-1; 9 nucleotides match TRBD2. V gave up 6 bases and J gave up 3 bases; unmatched junction bases: 12. Germline loops: CDR1 LGHNT, CDR2 FRNRAP. CDR3 length equals 17 residues. CDR3 DNA sequence: TGTGCTAGTGGCCGTATAATGACTAGCGGAAACTACAATGAGCAGTTCTTC. It yields the protein CASGRIMTSGNYNEQFF. The complete variable domain, with remaining parts taken from reference TRBV12-5 and TRBJ2-1, reads DARVTQTPRHKVTEMGQEVTMRCQPILGHNTVFWYRQTMMQGLELLAYFRNRAPLDDSGMPKDRFSAEMPDATLATLKIQPSEPRDSAVYFCASGRIMTSGNYNEQFFGPGTRLTVL.

There are many counts of this clone. The chain combines TRBV7-6 with TRBJ1-2; TRBD1 matches 10 bases. This CDR3 is built from 14 residues. The V gene end was trimmed by 5 bases and the J gene end by 4 bases; junction bases not matched to a gene: 4. Germline loops: CDR1 SGHVS, CDR2 FNYEAQ. The CDR3 reads CASSPDRGFYGYTF. DNA of the CDR3: TGTGCCAGCAGCCCGGACAGGGGGTTCTATGGCTACACCTTC. The full variable domain, in which reference TRBV7-6 and TRBJ1-2 provide the parts outside the CDR3, is GAGVSQSPRYKVTKRGQDVALRCDPISGHVSLYWYRQALGQGPEFLTYFNYEAQQDKSGLPNDRFSAERPEGSISTLTIQRTEQRDSAMYRCASSPDRGFYGYTFGSGTRLTVV.